This entry is about one TCR beta chain. The antigen is undetermined. The data stem from a study of T cell repertoires in cytomegalovirus infection. CDR3 length: 15 residues. The ends were cut back, 6 bases at V and 2 bases at J, with 11 bases in the middle. Looked up from germline, CDR1 is MNHEY and CDR2 is SMNVEV (reference sequence). Each CDR3 protein gets one entry after TCRdb re-called the reads with MiXCR. The repertoire has about 220,000 distinct CDR3 sequences, approximately 40% of them found once; the top ten carry 59%. The receptor was isolated from a human donor in good health (CMV status not recorded). Some clones in this sample may be carry-over from other donors' samples. Sample: CD8+ T cells from cultured PBMCs, taken from culture after CMV antigen stimulation. This chain connects TRBV27 to TRBJ2-6; D possibly corresponds to TRBD1 (6 bases). The CDR3 reads CASRVGATGANVLTF. CDR3 DNA: TGTGCCAGCAGGGTGGGGGCTACTGGGGCCAACGTCCTGACTTTC.